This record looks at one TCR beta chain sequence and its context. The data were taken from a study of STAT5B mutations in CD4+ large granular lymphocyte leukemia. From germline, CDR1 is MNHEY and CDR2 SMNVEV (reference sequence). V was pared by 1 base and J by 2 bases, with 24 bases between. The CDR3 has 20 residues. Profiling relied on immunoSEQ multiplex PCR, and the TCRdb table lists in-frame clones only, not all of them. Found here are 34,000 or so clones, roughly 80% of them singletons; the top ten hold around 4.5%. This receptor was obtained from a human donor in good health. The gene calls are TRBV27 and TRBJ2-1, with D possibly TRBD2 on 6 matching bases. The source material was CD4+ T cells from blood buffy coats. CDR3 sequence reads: CASSLLGHGSGTPAYNEQFF. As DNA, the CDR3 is TGTGCCAGCAGTTTATTAGGGCATGGTTCCGGGACTCCTGCCTACAATGAGCAGTTCTTC.